The present T cell receptor beta chain was sequenced within a study of cytomegalovirus exposure and HLA in healthy donors. This clone has a single count. Antigen specificity is unknown. General study results and limits: It was in a later analysis that TCR association rates were seen to vary by HLA locus, highest for DRB1 and lowest for HLA-C. Many donors carried some public TCRs, although rarity characterized most TCR sequences. Using the classifier, cytomegalovirus status was reportedly diagnosed with high specificity and sensitivity. According to a later analysis, most TCR beta chains associated with CMV appeared HLA-restricted.

This CDR3 has 13 amino acids. Trimming cost V 0 bases and J 3 bases, with 6 bases left between them. Germline CDR1 is SGDLS and CDR2 is YYNGEE. The PCR used 60 Vbeta and 13 Jbeta primers. Assay used: immunoSEQ multiplex PCR; TCRdb lists only in-frame clones, some missing. The data show approximately 180,000 clones, about four fifths seen once. The sequence derives from a woman between 18 and 30 years old in good health and CMV-seronegative. Sequencing was done on a sample of PBMCs. The gene calls are TRBV9 and TRBJ1-1; D gene unclear. CDR3 amino acids: CASSVGQDTEAFF. The CDR3 region has the DNA TGTGCCAGCAGCGTAGGTCAGGACACTGAAGCTTTCTTT. Using reference TRBV9 and TRBJ1-1 for the parts outside the CDR3, the full variable domain is DSGVTQTPKHLITATGQRVTLRCSPRSGDLSVYWYQQSLDQGLQFLIQYYNGEERAKGNILERFSAQQFPDLHSELNLSSLELGDSALYFCASSVGQDTEAFFGQGTRLTVV.